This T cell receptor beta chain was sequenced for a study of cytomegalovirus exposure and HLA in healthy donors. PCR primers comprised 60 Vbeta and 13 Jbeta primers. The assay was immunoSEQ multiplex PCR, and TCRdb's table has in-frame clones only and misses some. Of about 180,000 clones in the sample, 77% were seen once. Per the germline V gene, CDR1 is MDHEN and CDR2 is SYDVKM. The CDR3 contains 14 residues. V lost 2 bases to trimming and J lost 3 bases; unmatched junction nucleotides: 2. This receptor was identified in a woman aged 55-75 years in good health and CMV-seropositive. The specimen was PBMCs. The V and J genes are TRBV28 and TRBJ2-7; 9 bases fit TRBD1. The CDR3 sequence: CASSLDRGYYEQYF. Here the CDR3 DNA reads TGTGCCAGCAGTTTAGACAGGGGGTACTACGAGCAGTACTTC.